This T cell receptor beta chain was identified during a study of OX40 agonist ivuxolimab in advanced cancers. Background on the study: Patients' therapy was ivuxolimab, an antibody that acts as an agonist of OX40 (CD134). The study, taken as a whole, reports: Not determined was the antigen specificity of the expanded peripheral T cells.

In regard to this clone: Its cognate antigen is unknown.

A history of autoimmune disease or systemic immunosuppression excluded patients. Sequencing used immunoSEQ multiplex PCR; TCRdb keeps in-frame clones, though not all of them. The sample records fewer than 90,000 clones, roughly 84% being singletons. The sequence was obtained from an adult with an advanced solid tumor such as melanoma, head and neck, liver or kidney cancer. The sequencing here drew on CD4+ or CD8+ T cells sorted from blood, taken in a trial of the OX40 agonist ivuxolimab.

The CDR3 here is CASSGEGQLYNEQFF. The CDR3 DNA is TGTGCCAGCAGCGGGGAGGGACAGCTCTACAATGAGCAGTTCTTC. This chain joins TRBV9 and TRBJ2-1, with D perhaps given as TRBD1 or TRBD2 (7 bases each). Trimming removed 3 bases from V and 3 bases from J, with 13 bases in between. The CDR3 covers 15 residues. Germline CDR1 is SGDLS and CDR2 is YYNGEE.